The rows below give T cell receptor beta chains drawn from one sample of a study of blood T cell repertoires in COVID-19. The protocol was immunoSEQ multiplex PCR, while the TCRdb copy is restricted to in-frame clones and leaves out a portion. The sample lists about 120,000 clones, 82% seen once, with about 12% in the top ten. The sequenced material came from peripheral blood. These receptors all stem from a human donor in a cohort sampled during active COVID-19. CDR3s include the opening cysteine and the closing phenylalanine or tryptophan.

CDR3 | V
CASSAGQNNSPLHF | TRBV9
CASSLRGGAQETQYF | TRBV7-9
CASSLRMTRGPGELFF | TRBV7-9
CASSYTPYGYTF | TRBV6-2/TRBV6-3
CASSPEGTYNEQFF | TRBV6-5
CASSQDRAGEQYF | TRBV7-7
CASGTQNSPLHF | TRBV2
CASSYPQGMEETQYF | TRBV5-8
CASSPRGGDREFITFF | TRBV7-9
CASSLEGWTEAFF | TRBV12-3/TRBV12-4
CASSLGEGVFTEAFF | TRBV5-1
CASSLRGADTQYF | TRBV14
CASSNIDRTANSPLHF | TRBV19
CASSQIRQASPLHF | TRBV3-1/TRBV3-2
CASRPTSGGAETQYF | TRBV6-5
CASSRLAGGVKTQYF | TRBV2
CASSQGTLVTYNEQFF | TRBV3-1/TRBV3-2
CASSGQGRAYEQYF | TRBV10-2
CASSPTGGDTQYF | TRBV5-6
CASSLLARTGGAGAGAFF | TRBV5-4
CASSLARNTGELFF | TRBV7-9
CATTPPGGTKTQYF | TRBV6-5
CASSSQRWGQEGETQYF | TRBV5-6
CASSIDRGSNTEAFF | TRBV19
CASSSPDREEQYF | TRBV5-4
CASSRVGTDTQYF | TRBV5-5
CASGLADLRGGIYNEQFF | TRBV12-5
CASSVGRNYGYTF | TRBV9
CASSLLRGAYNEQFF | TRBV11-2
CASSAGGHRAGGYTF | TRBV2
CAWAQNTEAFF | TRBV30
CASSYRGETQYF | TRBV6-2/TRBV6-3
CASSLPRLAGVNEQFF | TRBV5-1
CAITLGGEAFF | TRBV10-3
CASRDPTGVGNEQYF | TRBV6-6
CASSFGQGSTDTQYF | TRBV5-6
CASTGQGRVNYGYTF | TRBV18
CASSAQGTAIEKLFF | TRBV2
CASSLEGLSSYEQYF | TRBV7-2
CASSITSGTDTQYF | TRBV9
CASSQDIRQGAYNEQFF | TRBV4-1
CASSLAGRTEAFF | TRBV7-8
CSASRASGTGELFF | TRBV20-1
CASSTPLGAGVRGTDTQYF | TRBV7-2
CSASARQGGNYGYTF | TRBV20-1